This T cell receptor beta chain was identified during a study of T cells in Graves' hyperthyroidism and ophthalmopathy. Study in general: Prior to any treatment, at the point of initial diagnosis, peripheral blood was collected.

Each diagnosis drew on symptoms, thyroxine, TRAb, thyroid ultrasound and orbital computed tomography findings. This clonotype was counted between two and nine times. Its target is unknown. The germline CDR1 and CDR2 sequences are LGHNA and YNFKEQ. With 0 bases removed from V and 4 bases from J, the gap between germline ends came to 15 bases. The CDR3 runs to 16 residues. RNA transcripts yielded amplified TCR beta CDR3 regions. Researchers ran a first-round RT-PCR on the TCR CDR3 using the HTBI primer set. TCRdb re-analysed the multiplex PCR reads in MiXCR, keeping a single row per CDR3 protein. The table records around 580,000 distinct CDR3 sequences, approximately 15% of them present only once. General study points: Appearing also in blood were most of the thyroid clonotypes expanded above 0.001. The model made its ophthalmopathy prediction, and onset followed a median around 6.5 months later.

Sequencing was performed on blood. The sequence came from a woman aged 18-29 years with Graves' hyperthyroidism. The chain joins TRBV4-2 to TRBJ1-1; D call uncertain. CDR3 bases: TGTGCCAGCAGCCAAGATGCGGCTATGAGATCCACTGAAGCTTTCTTT. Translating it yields CASSQDAAMRSTEAFF.